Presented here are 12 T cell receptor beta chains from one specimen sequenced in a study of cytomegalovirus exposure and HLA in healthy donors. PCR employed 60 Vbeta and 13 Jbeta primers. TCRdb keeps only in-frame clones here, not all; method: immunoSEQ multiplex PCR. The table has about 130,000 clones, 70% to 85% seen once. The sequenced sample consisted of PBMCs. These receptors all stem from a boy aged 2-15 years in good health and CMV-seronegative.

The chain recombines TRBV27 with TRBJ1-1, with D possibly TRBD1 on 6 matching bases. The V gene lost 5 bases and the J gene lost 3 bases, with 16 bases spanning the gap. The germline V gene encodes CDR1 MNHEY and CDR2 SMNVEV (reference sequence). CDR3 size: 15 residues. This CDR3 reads CASSNPQGGDTEAFF. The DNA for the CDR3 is TGTGCCAGCAGTAACCCACAGGGAGGGGACACTGAAGCTTTCTTT.

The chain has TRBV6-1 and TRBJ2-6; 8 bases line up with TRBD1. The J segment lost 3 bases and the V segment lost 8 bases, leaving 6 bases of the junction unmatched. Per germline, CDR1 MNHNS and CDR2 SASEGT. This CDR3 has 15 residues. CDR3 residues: CASGQGASGANVLTF. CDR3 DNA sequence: TGTGCCAGCGGGCAGGGGGCTAGTGGGGCCAACGTCCTGACTTTC.

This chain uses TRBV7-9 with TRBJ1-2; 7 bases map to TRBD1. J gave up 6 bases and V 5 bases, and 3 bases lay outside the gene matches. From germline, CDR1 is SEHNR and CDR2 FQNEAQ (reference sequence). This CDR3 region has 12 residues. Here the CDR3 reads CASSRGGDGYTF. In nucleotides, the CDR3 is TGTGCCAGCAGCAGAGGGGGCGATGGCTACACCTTC.

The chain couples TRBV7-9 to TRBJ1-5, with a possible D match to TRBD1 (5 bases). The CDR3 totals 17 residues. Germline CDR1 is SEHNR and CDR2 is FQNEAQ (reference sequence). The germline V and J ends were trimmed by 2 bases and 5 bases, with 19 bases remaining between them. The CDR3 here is CASSLKGHRRSDQPQHF. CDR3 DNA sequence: TGTGCCAGCAGCTTAAAAGGACACCGCAGGTCTGATCAGCCCCAGCATTTT.

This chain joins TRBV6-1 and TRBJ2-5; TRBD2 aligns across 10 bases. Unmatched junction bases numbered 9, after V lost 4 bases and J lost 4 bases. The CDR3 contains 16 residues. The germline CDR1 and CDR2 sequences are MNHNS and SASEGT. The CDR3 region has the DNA TGTGCCAGCAGTGGGATGATAGCGGGGGGAGGAGAGACCCAGTACTTC. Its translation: CASSGMIAGGGETQYF.

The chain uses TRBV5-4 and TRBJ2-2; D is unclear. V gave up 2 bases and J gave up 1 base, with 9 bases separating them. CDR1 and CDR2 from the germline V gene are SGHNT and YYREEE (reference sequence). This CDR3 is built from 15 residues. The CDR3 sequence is CASSFAAMNTGELFF. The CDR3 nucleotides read TGTGCCAGCAGCTTCGCGGCCATGAACACCGGGGAGCTGTTTTTT.

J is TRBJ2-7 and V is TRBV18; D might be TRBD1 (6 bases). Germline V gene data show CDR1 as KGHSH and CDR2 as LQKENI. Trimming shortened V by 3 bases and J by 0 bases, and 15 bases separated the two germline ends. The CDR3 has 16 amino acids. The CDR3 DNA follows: TGTGCCAGCTCACCCAGGGGAATTGGGAGCTCCTACGAGCAGTACGTC. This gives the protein CASSPRGIGSSYEQYV.

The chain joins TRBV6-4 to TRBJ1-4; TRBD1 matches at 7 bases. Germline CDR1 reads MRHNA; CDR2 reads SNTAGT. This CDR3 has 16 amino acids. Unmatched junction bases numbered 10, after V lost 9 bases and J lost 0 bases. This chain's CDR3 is CASRGQSDATNEKLFF. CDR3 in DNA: TGTGCCAGTAGGGGACAGTCAGATGCAACTAATGAAAAACTGTTTTTT.

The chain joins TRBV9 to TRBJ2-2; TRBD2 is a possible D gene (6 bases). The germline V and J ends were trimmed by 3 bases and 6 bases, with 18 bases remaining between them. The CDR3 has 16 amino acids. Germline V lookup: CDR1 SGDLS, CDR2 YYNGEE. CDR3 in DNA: TGTGCCAGCAGCGCCGGAACCAGAGGGACTTCCGGGGAGCTGTTTTTT. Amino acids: CASSAGTRGTSGELFF.

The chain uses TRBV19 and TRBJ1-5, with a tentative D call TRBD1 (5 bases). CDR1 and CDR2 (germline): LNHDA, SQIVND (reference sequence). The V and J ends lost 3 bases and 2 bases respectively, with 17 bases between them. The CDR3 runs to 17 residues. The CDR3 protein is CASSMHQGLKGNQPQHF. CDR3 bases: TGTGCCAGTAGTATGCACCAGGGCCTGAAGGGCAATCAGCCCCAGCATTTT.

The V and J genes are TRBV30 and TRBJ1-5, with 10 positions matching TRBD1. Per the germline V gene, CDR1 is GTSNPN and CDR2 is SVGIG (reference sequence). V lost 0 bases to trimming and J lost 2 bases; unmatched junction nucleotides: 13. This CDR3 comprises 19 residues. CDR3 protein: CAWSVGDRGGRGGNQPQHF. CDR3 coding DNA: TGTGCCTGGAGTGTAGGGGACAGGGGAGGGCGGGGAGGCAATCAGCCCCAGCATTTT.

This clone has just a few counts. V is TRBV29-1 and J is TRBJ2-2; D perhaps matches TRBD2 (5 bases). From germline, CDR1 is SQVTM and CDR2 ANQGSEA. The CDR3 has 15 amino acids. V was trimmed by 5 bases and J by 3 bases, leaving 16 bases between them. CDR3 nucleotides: TGCAGCGTTACCCGGACTTGGCCGGACACCGGGGAGCTGTTTTTT. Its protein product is CSVTRTWPDTGELFF.